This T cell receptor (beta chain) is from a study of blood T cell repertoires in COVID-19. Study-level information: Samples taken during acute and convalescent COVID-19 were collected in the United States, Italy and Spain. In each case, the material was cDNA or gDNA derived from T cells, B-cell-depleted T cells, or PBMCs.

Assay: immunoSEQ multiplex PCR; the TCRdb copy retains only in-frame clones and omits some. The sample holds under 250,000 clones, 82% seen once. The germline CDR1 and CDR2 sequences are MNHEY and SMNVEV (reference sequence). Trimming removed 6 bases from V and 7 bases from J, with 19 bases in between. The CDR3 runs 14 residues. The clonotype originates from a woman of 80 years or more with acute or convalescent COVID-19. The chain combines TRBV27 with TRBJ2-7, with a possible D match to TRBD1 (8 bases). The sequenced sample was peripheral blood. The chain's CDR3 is CASRRQGTGGEQYF. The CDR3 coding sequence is TGTGCCAGCAGAAGACAGGGGACCGGGGGGGAGCAGTACTTC.